Below, one T cell receptor beta chain is given with its context. The target of this receptor is not known. There are no base qualities to consult, and no much larger clone falls within one base. Superscript III and a set of TRAV- and TRBV-specific primers were used to synthesize first-strand cDNA, so that both TCRalpha and TCRbeta chains were covered. An approximately 18-cycle PCR with Phusion amplified the TCRs, pairing a constant-region primer with the adapter that was attached to the V primers. Amplification of the isolated mRNA was done with the MessageAmp II aRNA Amplification Kit, which involved a roughly 16-hour in vitro transcription at 37 degrees C. The Dynabeads mRNA DIRECT Purification Kit was used to isolate mRNA for TCR sequencing. Indexed Illumina adapters were added in a second Phusion PCR of 20 to 25 cycles, after which AMPure XP beads were used to purify the products. An Illumina MiniSeq instrument was used to deep-sequence the TCRalpha and TCRbeta libraries. The published analysis was carried out like this. Custom Perl scripts were used to pool TCR sequences that encoded the same protein, to remove out-of-frame sequences, and to calculate the abundance of each clonotype. The analysis excluded TCR sequences that were supported by just one read. Shannon entropy, Gini index, clonality, richness, and the frequency of TCRs shared between repertoires were included as repertoire metrics. TCRdb took the public reads, trimmed them with fastp at Q25, ran MiXCR for clone calling and kept in-frame beta chains. Rows are combined by CDR3 protein, so each entry shows the most common genes and DNA. What appears here as the V and J calls and clone size reflects TCRdb's work, not the paper's. Recorded for this sample are tens of thousands of distinct CDR3 sequences; about a fifth of them occurred a single time. The biggest ten clones account for 8% to 10% of the sample.

The meaning of the sample's time point label: after trial treatment. According to the study, the label for this sample's treatment or condition signals: LDRT plus nivolumab, ipilimumab, low-dose cyclophosphamide and aspirin (RACIN trial). The donors came from RACIN, which was a single-arm phase I dose-escalation trial that paired nivolumab and ipilimumab with aspirin, low-dose cyclophosphamide and low-dose radiotherapy. Eligible patients had advanced, TIL-negative solid tumors. This sample was included in a study of low-dose radiotherapy and immunotherapy resistance in tumors (dated by TCRdb to 2021 to 2024). About the investigation overall: Patients in Cohort 1 were given 0.5 Gy per fraction every 2 weeks, and the prescribed total PTV dose was 6.5 Gy. In Cohort 2, 1 Gy per fraction was delivered every two weeks, for a total of 13 Gy over 26 weeks. Nivolumab and ipilimumab were both given intravenously, with nivolumab at a 240 mg flat dose every two weeks and ipilimumab at 1 mg/kg every six weeks. Cyclophosphamide 200 mg/m2 was given intravenously every two weeks, one day before each radiation and immunotherapy administration. Aspirin 300 mg was taken orally once daily by patients for four cycles, starting on cycle 1 day 1. No randomization into treatment groups was done for the people taking part in the trial. Eight patients were included in the translational analysis, namely three from the first dose cohort plus the first five from the second dose cohort.

A distance of 9 bases separates the germline ends of V and J, which lose 6 bases and 4 bases respectively. The germline V gene (reference sequence) gives CDR1 as DFQATT and CDR2 as SNEGSKA. The CDR3 spans 11 residues, from the cysteine through the phenylalanine. The CDR3 DNA has 33 bases and is translated from base 1. The chain was built from TRBV20-1 and TRBJ2-5, with the D gene not clear enough to name. The source was PBMCs, collected after low-dose radiotherapy plus immunotherapy. The TCR originated in a female donor with ovarian cancer. At the DNA level, the sequence is TGCAGTGCCGCTGCCCGAGAGACCCAGTACTTC. The translation is CSAAARETQYF.